The 12 T cell receptor beta chains in this list originate from one sample, sequenced in a study of T cell repertoires in ileal Crohn's disease. TCRdb keeps only in-frame clones here, not all; method: immunoSEQ multiplex PCR. Found here are about 2,500 clones, approximately 80% of them singletons; the top ten hold around an eighth. Sequencing input: ileal tissue. The receptor set was obtained from an adult with Crohn's disease.

This chain joins TRBV6-6 and TRBJ1-4, with a tentative D call TRBD1 (5 bases). The germline CDR1 and CDR2 sequences are MNHNY and SVGAGI (reference sequence). With 7 bases removed from V and 7 bases from J, the gap between germline ends came to 13 bases. The CDR3 covers 13 residues. CDR3 sequence: CASTPGLGEKLFF. CDR3 bases: TGTGCCAGCACCCCAGGGTTGGGTGAAAAACTGTTTTTT.

The V call is TRBV11-2, the J call TRBJ1-2, with a weak D call TRBD1 (5 bases). CDR3 length equals 15 residues. The ends were cut back, 1 base at V and 6 bases at J, with 15 bases in the middle. Germline V CDR1 and CDR2: SGHAT, FQNNGV. CDR3 sequence reads: CASSLVRGGVHGYTF. The CDR3 coding sequence is TGTGCCAGCAGCTTAGTTCGGGGGGGGGTTCATGGCTACACCTTC. The full variable domain, in which reference TRBV11-2 and TRBJ1-2 provide the parts outside the CDR3, is EAGVAQSPRYKIIEKRQSVAFWCNPISGHATLYWYQQILGQGPKLLIQFQNNGVVDDSQLPKDRFSAERLKGVDSTLKIQPAKLEDSAVYLCASSLVRGGVHGYTFGSGTRLTVV.

The V call is TRBV14, the J call TRBJ1-1; D possibly corresponds to TRBD1 (5 bases). The ends were cut back, 0 bases at V and 10 bases at J, with 15 bases in the middle. CDR3 length: 14 residues. Germline V gene lookup returns CDR1 SGHDN and CDR2 FVKESK. The CDR3 here is CASSQDLGGVVAFF. Written as DNA, the CDR3 is TGTGCCAGCAGCCAAGATTTAGGAGGGGTTGTAGCTTTCTTT.

The rearrangement links TRBV9 to TRBJ2-7, with 9 bases matching TRBD1. Germline CDR1 reads SGDLS; CDR2 reads YYNGEE. Trimming removed 2 bases from V and 4 bases from J; junction bases left unmatched: 7. CDR3 length: 15 amino acids. The CDR3 DNA sequence: TGTGCCAGCAGCGTTGGAGGGACAGGGAGTTACGAGCAGTACTTC. It specifies CASSVGGTGSYEQYF.

The chain recombines TRBV9 with TRBJ2-3; 8 nucleotides align to TRBD2. Looked up from germline, CDR1 is SGDLS and CDR2 is YYNGEE. J lost 5 bases, V lost 1 base, and 18 bases had no gene match. This CDR3 is built from 19 residues. In DNA, the CDR3 is TGTGCCAGCAGCGTAAGCACTAGCGGTTGGGGGAACCGGGAAGATACGCAGTATTTT. It encodes CASSVSTSGWGNREDTQYF. Complete variable domain (other parts from reference TRBV9 and TRBJ2-3): DSGVTQTPKHLITATGQRVTLRCSPRSGDLSVYWYQQSLDQGLQFLIQYYNGEERAKGNILERFSAQQFPDLHSELNLSSLELGDSALYFCASSVSTSGWGNREDTQYFGPGTRLTVL.

The chain carries TRBV7-6 and TRBJ2-1; TRBD1 matches 10 bases. Germline V lookup: CDR1 SGHVS, CDR2 FNYEAQ. The CDR3 is 14 amino acids. V lost 2 bases and J lost 8; bases outside the gene matches: 3. CDR3 nucleotide sequence: TGTGCCAGCAGCTTAAGACAGGGGGCGGATGAGCAGTTCTTC. Translation gives CASSLRQGADEQFF.

This clone was counted between two and nine times. The V gene is TRBV11-1, the J gene TRBJ2-1, with D hard to call. V dropped 7 bases and J dropped 4 bases, with 14 bases sitting between them. CDR3 length: 14 residues. CDR1 SGHAT and CDR2 FQDESV come from the germline V gene (reference sequence). CDR3 loop: CASTTGQTYNEQFF. The CDR3 region has the DNA TGTGCCAGCACCACTGGGCAGACGTACAATGAGCAGTTCTTC.

The genes are TRBV19 and TRBJ1-6, with 10 nucleotides matching TRBD1. The CDR3 totals 15 residues. V was pared by 5 bases and J by 14 bases, with 12 bases of the junction left unmatched. The germline gives CDR1 LNHDA, CDR2 SQIVND (reference sequence). Written as DNA, the CDR3 is TGTGCCAGTAGTCCTTCGGGACAGGGGCGGGTGGCCCTCCACTTT. Translated: CASSPSGQGRVALHF.

V and J are TRBV7-9 and TRBJ1-3; TRBD1 is a possible D gene (6 bases). This CDR3 contains 16 residues. V lost 5 bases and J 0 bases, leaving 14 bases between the germline ends. CDR1 is SEHNR, CDR2 FQNEAQ, per germline (reference sequence). The CDR3 loop reads CASSQGQPSSGNTIYF. CDR3 coding DNA: TGTGCCAGCAGCCAAGGACAGCCCAGCTCTGGAAACACCATATATTTT.

The chain combines TRBV27 with TRBJ2-1; D might be TRBD2 (6 bases). The CDR3 covers 18 residues. V dropped 8 bases and J dropped 5 bases, with 28 bases sitting between them. Germline V CDR1 and CDR2: MNHEY, SMNVEV (reference sequence). CDR3 nucleotide sequence: TGTGCCAGCTCGCTTCTTGTCCGGGAGACCGTCAAGGACAATGAGCAGTTCTTC. It yields the protein CASSLLVRETVKDNEQFF.

The chain has TRBV5-6 and TRBJ1-2, with D unclear. With 4 bases removed from V and 6 bases from J, the gap between germline ends came to 19 bases. Germline CDR1 reads SGHDT; CDR2 reads YYEEEE. The CDR3 has 15 amino acids. The CDR3 DNA reads TGTGCCAGCAGCCATTATCACACGGGGTCAGATGGCTACACCTTC. Translated, it gives CASSHYHTGSDGYTF. The whole variable domain, filled in from reference TRBV5-6 and TRBJ1-2, reads DAGVTQSPTHLIKTRGQQVTLRCSPKSGHDTVSWYQQALGQGPQFIFQYYEEEERQRGNFPDRFSGHQFPNYSSELNVNALLLGDSALYLCASSHYHTGSDGYTFGSGTRLTVV.

V is TRBV6-1 and J is TRBJ1-1; D might be TRBD1 (5 bases). The germline V and J ends were trimmed by 6 bases and 1 base, with 9 bases remaining between them. The CDR3 is made up of 13 amino acids. Germline values: CDR1 MNHNS, CDR2 SASEGT. The chain's CDR3 is CASRTGWNTEAFF. CDR3 in DNA: TGTGCCAGCAGAACAGGATGGAACACTGAAGCTTTCTTT.